The 26 T cell receptor beta chains in this list originate from one sample, sequenced in a study of shared clonotypes between healthy human individuals. Sequencing was performed with immunoSEQ multiplex PCR; in TCRdb, only in-frame clones are kept and a portion is missing. The data show roughly 300,000 clones, more than 75% seen once. The material sequenced was memory CD8+ T cells sorted from blood. Subset here: CD45RO+ cells pooled with CCR7-negative TemRA cells. The receptor set was obtained from a man younger than 35 in good health.

The gene calls are TRBV4-3 and TRBJ1-4; D is perhaps TRBD1 (5 bases). CDR1 and CDR2 (germline): LGHNA, YSLEER. V gave up 4 bases and J gave up 2 bases, with 11 bases separating them. The CDR3 totals 15 residues. The CDR3 here is CASSRNRPTNEKLFF. Here the CDR3 DNA reads TGCGCCAGCAGCCGAAACAGGCCCACTAATGAAAAACTGTTTTTT.

CDR3 in DNA: TGTGCCAGCAGCCTCCTTAAGGGGCCGTCCTACGAGCAGTACTTC. It codes for CASSLLKGPSYEQYF. The gene calls are TRBV11-2 and TRBJ2-7; possible D gene TRBD1, 5 bases. Germline CDR1 is SGHAT and CDR2 is FQNNGV. This CDR3 has 15 residues. Trimming removed 5 bases from V and 1 base from J, with 15 bases in between.

This clone has just one count. The chain uses TRBV4-1 and TRBJ2-7, with TRBD2 as a possible D gene (6 bases). Deletions cut 4 bases from V and 0 bases from J, with 10 bases between. Germline loops: CDR1 MGHRA, CDR2 YSYEKL. This CDR3 region has 14 residues. CDR3 bases: TGCGCCAGCAGCCGCGGGGTATCCTCCTACGAGCAGTACTTC. As protein: CASSRGVSSYEQYF.

In the case of this clone: Other DNA sequences from this sample encode an identical CDR3 as well. The V and J genes are TRBV5-6 and TRBJ2-3; D not certain. V was clipped by 7 bases and J by 0 bases, with 9 bases between them. The CDR3 sequence is 13 residues long. CDR1 is SGHDT, CDR2 YYEEEE, per germline. The CDR3, as DNA: TGTGCCAGCTCTCTATCTAGCACAGATACGCAGTATTTT. It codes for CASSLSSTDTQYF. Variable domain in full (rest from reference TRBV5-6 and TRBJ2-3): DAGVTQSPTHLIKTRGQQVTLRCSPKSGHDTVSWYQQALGQGPQFIFQYYEEEERQRGNFPDRFSGHQFPNYSSELNVNALLLGDSALYLCASSLSSTDTQYFGPGTRLTVL.

This sequence joins TRBV27 and TRBJ1-5; tentative D call: TRBD1 (5 bases). The CDR3 is 15 residues long. V lost 3 bases, J lost 4 bases, and 13 bases lay in between. Germline-derived CDR1 and CDR2 are MNHEY and SMNVEV (reference sequence). The CDR3 sequence is CASSFSGEGNQPQHF. The CDR3 DNA reads as TGTGCCAGCAGTTTTTCGGGGGAGGGGAATCAGCCCCAGCATTTT.

CDR3 residues: CASSRPDVNEKLFF. CDR3 coding DNA: TGTGCCAGCAGCAGACCCGACGTGAATGAAAAACTGTTTTTT. The chain recombines TRBV6-6 with TRBJ1-4; D remains unclear. CDR3 length: 14 residues. V was shortened by 6 bases and J by 5 bases, with 13 bases between the two germline ends. Germline V lookup: CDR1 MNHNY, CDR2 SVGAGI (reference sequence).

This rearrangement joins TRBV25-1 to TRBJ2-6; D is unclear. V was pared by 3 bases and J by 0 bases, with 6 bases between. Germline assignment: CDR1 MGHDK and CDR2 SYGVNS. This CDR3 has 15 residues. In DNA form, the CDR3 reads TGTGCCAGCAGTGACTTATACTCTGGGGCCAACGTCCTGACTTTC. Translation gives CASSDLYSGANVLTF.

This clone has at least ten counts. The rearrangement joins TRBV10-3 to TRBJ2-1; 7 bases agree with TRBD2. The CDR3 has 16 amino acids. J lost 3 bases, V lost 2 bases, and 7 bases had no gene match. CDR1 and CDR2 from the germline V gene are ENHRY and SYGVKD. This chain's CDR3 is CAISEPTSPDYNEQFF. The CDR3 DNA sequence: TGTGCCATCAGTGAGCCGACTAGCCCCGACTACAATGAGCAGTTCTTC.

The V and J genes are TRBV4-1 and TRBJ2-1; D is uncertain. This CDR3 region has 14 residues. The germline V gene encodes CDR1 MGHRA and CDR2 YSYEKL. Trimming stripped 4 bases from V and 4 bases from J, with 11 bases between. CDR3 protein: CASSPTVGYNEQFF. In DNA form, the CDR3 reads TGCGCCAGCAGCCCTACGGTAGGGTACAATGAGCAGTTCTTC.

The chain employs TRBV10-3 and TRBJ2-1; TRBD1 might be the D (6 bases). The germline CDR1 and CDR2 sequences are ENHRY and SYGVKD. Trimming left V 2 bases short and J 0 bases short, with 11 bases between. This CDR3 is built from 16 residues. CDR3 in DNA: TGTGCCATCAGTGAGAAGGACAGCCTCTCCTACAATGAGCAGTTCTTC. This translates into CAISEKDSLSYNEQFF.

Concerning this clone itself: Different DNA sequences within this sample yield the same CDR3. This chain joins TRBV5-1 and TRBJ2-7; D ambiguous. CDR1 is SGHRS and CDR2 is YFSETQ in the germline V gene. Trimming left V 4 bases short and J 2 bases short, with 4 bases between. This CDR3 is 11 amino acids long. In DNA, the CDR3 is TGCGCCAGCAGCGGGACCTACGAGCAGTACTTC. Translating gives CASSGTYEQYF.

On this clone itself: The junction and the germline gene differ at one end; a read error may be behind it. The rearrangement links TRBV7-7 to TRBJ1-1; D remains unclear. The length of the CDR3 is 13 residues. Per the germline V gene, CDR1 is SSHAT and CDR2 is FNYEAQ (reference sequence). The CDR3 nucleotides read TGTGCTAGCAGCTTAAGCTCGGACACTGAAGCTTTCTTT. This translates into CASSLSSDTEAFF.

The V and J genes are TRBV5-6 and TRBJ1-5, with 8 nucleotides matching TRBD1. The V gene end was trimmed by 2 bases and the J gene end by 3 bases; junction bases not matched to a gene: 7. Germline V lookup: CDR1 SGHDT, CDR2 YYEEEE. The CDR3 is 16 amino acids. The CDR3 coding sequence is TGTGCCAGCAGCTTTTGGGGACAGGAAAACAATCAGCCCCAGCATTTT. Protein product: CASSFWGQENNQPQHF.

The rearrangement uses TRBV6-1 and TRBJ1-2; D is ambiguous. Trimming took 2 bases from V and 1 from J, leaving 11 bases between them. The CDR3 sequence is 15 residues long. Germline CDR1 and CDR2: MNHNS and SASEGT. The CDR3 DNA follows: TGTGCCAGCAGTGAACGGACGCAAGATAACTATGGCTACACCTTC. Translated: CASSERTQDNYGYTF.

The gene calls are TRBV7-9 and TRBJ1-5; no reliable D call. This CDR3 comprises 14 residues. The germline gives CDR1 SEHNR, CDR2 FQNEAQ (reference sequence). Trimming pared 1 base from V and 4 bases from J, leaving 8 bases between. CDR3 protein: CASSLEVGNQPQHF. Written as DNA, the CDR3 is TGTGCCAGCAGCTTAGAGGTGGGGAATCAGCCCCAGCATTTT. Full variable domain (remainder filled in from reference TRBV7-9 and TRBJ1-5): DTGVSQNPRHKITKRGQNVTFRCDPISEHNRLYWYRQTLGQGPEFLTYFQNEAQLEKSRLLSDRFSAERPKGSFSTLEIQRTEQGDSAMYLCASSLEVGNQPQHFGDGTRLSIL.

This clone was seen once. The chain employs TRBV5-4 and TRBJ2-3, with 12 bases aligning to TRBD1. Trimming cost V 8 bases and J 7 bases; bases outside gene matches: 8. Germline V lookup: CDR1 SGHNT, CDR2 YYREEE (reference sequence). CDR3 length: 14 residues. The DNA of the CDR3 is TGTGCCAGTTCCCGGGACAGGGGGCGCAATACGCAGTATTTT. Translating gives CASSRDRGRNTQYF.

The chain has TRBV15 and TRBJ2-1, with D uncertain. With 0 bases removed from V and 4 bases from J, the gap between germline ends came to 4 bases. The CDR3 is 13 residues long. Germline CDR1 and CDR2: LNHNV and YYDKDF (reference sequence). The CDR3 DNA is TGTGCCACCAGCAGAGACGATTACAATGAGCAGTTCTTC. It yields the protein CATSRDDYNEQFF.

In this sample, this clone turned up many times. The gene calls are TRBV4-2 and TRBJ2-5, with TRBD1 matching 8 bases. V gave up 0 bases and J gave up 5 bases; unmatched junction bases: 8. This CDR3 is 16 amino acids long. Germline-derived CDR1 and CDR2 are LGHNA and YNFKEQ. The CDR3 protein is CASSQDEGQGAETQYF. The CDR3 bases are TGTGCCAGCAGCCAAGACGAGGGGCAGGGGGCCGAGACCCAGTACTTC.

The genes are TRBV6-1 and TRBJ1-3, with D unclear. CDR1 and CDR2 (germline): MNHNS, SASEGT. V shed 2 bases and J shed 0 bases, with 11 bases lying between them. This CDR3 spans 16 amino acids. CDR3 sequence: CASSEYGELSGNTIYF. DNA for the CDR3: TGTGCCAGCAGTGAATACGGGGAACTCTCTGGAAACACCATATATTTT.

V and J are TRBV9 and TRBJ2-2, with 7 bases matching TRBD2. Germline V gene sequence: CDR1 SGDLS, CDR2 YYNGEE. This CDR3 is built from 17 residues. V lost 4 bases, J lost 0 bases, and 9 bases stayed unmatched. CDR3 DNA: TGTGCCAGCAGCTCACCTCGGGGGGTACCGAACACCGGGGAGCTGTTTTTT. Protein product: CASSSPRGVPNTGELFF.

The rearrangement links TRBV9 to TRBJ2-7, with TRBD1 matching over 7 bases. The V segment lost 4 bases and the J segment 7 bases; nucleotides outside the gene matches: 14. Germline values: CDR1 SGDLS, CDR2 YYNGEE. The CDR3 is 15 residues long. Here the CDR3 reads CASSPRTGQSMEQYF. In DNA, the CDR3 is TGTGCCAGCAGCCCCCGGACAGGACAATCGATGGAGCAGTACTTC.

This clone was seen once. The chain couples TRBV27 to TRBJ2-7; D ambiguous. Trimming removed 2 bases from V and 7 bases from J, with 12 bases in between. Germline loops: CDR1 MNHEY, CDR2 SMNVEV (reference sequence). CDR3 length: 13 amino acids. CDR3 amino acids: CASSLSLSREQYF. In nucleotides, the CDR3 is TGTGCCAGCAGTTTAAGCCTAAGTAGGGAGCAGTACTTC.

This chain connects TRBV13 to TRBJ2-5; D gene unclear. The germline V gene has CDR1 PRHDT and CDR2 FYEKMQ (reference sequence). Between the trimmed V and J ends, which lost 4 bases and 5 bases, there was a span of 14 bases. CDR3 size: 14 residues. CDR3 sequence reads: CASSSLPRRETQYF. The DNA for the CDR3 is TGTGCCAGCAGCTCACTACCTCGAAGGGAGACCCAGTACTTC.

This clone was found a few times. This chain uses TRBV4-1 with TRBJ2-7, with 8 bases matching TRBD1. The CDR3 consists of 15 residues. The trim removed 2 bases at V and 5 bases at J, leaving 8 bases unmatched. Germline CDR1 reads MGHRA; CDR2 reads YSYEKL. In DNA, the CDR3 is TGCGCCAGCAGCCAATTGGACAGGGAGAGGGACGAGCAGTACTTC. Translated: CASSQLDRERDEQYF.

The V gene is TRBV28, the J gene TRBJ2-7; D is possibly TRBD1 (6 bases). There are 13 residues in the CDR3. Germline CDR1 and CDR2: MDHEN and SYDVKM. V gave up 2 bases and J gave up 2 bases, with 7 bases separating them. The CDR3 nucleotides are TGTGCCAGCAGTTTAGGGACAACCTACGAGCAGTACTTC. This sequence encodes CASSLGTTYEQYF.

This chain uses TRBV29-1 with TRBJ1-5; no clear D. V was trimmed by 4 bases and J by 0 bases, leaving 7 bases between them. This CDR3 spans 13 amino acids. CDR1 is SQVTM and CDR2 is ANQGSEA in the germline V gene. The CDR3 nucleotides are TGCAGCGTTGGTAGGGATAGCAATCAGCCCCAGCATTTT. Its translation is CSVGRDSNQPQHF.